This is a list of T cell receptor beta chains from one sample in a study of shared clonotypes between healthy human individuals. The table came from immunoSEQ multiplex PCR; TCRdb's copy has only in-frame clones and leaves some out. The top ten hold roughly 1.2% of the sample, which has 1.5 million to 2.5 million clones, about 95% seen once. The specimen was naive CD8+ T cells sorted from blood. These receptors all stem from a young man in good health. The CDR3 runs from the conserved cysteine through the conserved F or W. A D gene is named only where the DNA matches it firmly. Size is omitted from some rows. Given values are once, few, many or a class for expanded clones.

j_call: TRBJ1-5; d_call: .; clone_size: .; v_call: TRBV7-9; cdr3_aa: CASSLANQPQHF
j_call: TRBJ2-3; d_call: TRBD2; clone_size: .; v_call: TRBV5-1; cdr3_aa: CASSLVWVSGTSTDTQYF
j_call: TRBJ1-1; d_call: .; clone_size: .; v_call: TRBV27; cdr3_aa: CASSVRQAGGTEAFF
j_call: TRBJ2-1; d_call: TRBD1; clone_size: .; v_call: TRBV7-9; cdr3_aa: CASSPQGAHEQFF
j_call: TRBJ2-3; d_call: TRBD2; clone_size: .; v_call: TRBV13; cdr3_aa: CASSPQREGLTQYF
j_call: TRBJ1-2; d_call: .; clone_size: .; v_call: TRBV4-2; cdr3_aa: CASSQEDNYGYTF
j_call: TRBJ2-1; d_call: .; clone_size: .; v_call: TRBV7-9; cdr3_aa: CASSLGREQFF
j_call: TRBJ2-7; d_call: .; clone_size: .; v_call: TRBV30; cdr3_aa: CAWSVLFGDEQYF
j_call: TRBJ2-5; d_call: .; clone_size: .; v_call: TRBV28; cdr3_aa: CASSLQGSVRQETQYF
j_call: TRBJ1-5; d_call: TRBD1; clone_size: .; v_call: TRBV30; cdr3_aa: CAWSPGQGAYSNQPQHF
j_call: TRBJ2-5; d_call: TRBD1; clone_size: .; v_call: TRBV6-7; cdr3_aa: CASSYSRTGRQETQYF
j_call: TRBJ2-7; d_call: TRBD1; clone_size: .; v_call: TRBV7-9; cdr3_aa: CASSLRTGVYEQYF
j_call: TRBJ2-7; d_call: .; clone_size: .; v_call: TRBV27; cdr3_aa: CASSPKRTYEQYF
j_call: TRBJ2-5; d_call: TRBD2; clone_size: .; v_call: TRBV5-4; cdr3_aa: CASSSLAGDGETQYF
j_call: TRBJ1-1; d_call: .; clone_size: .; v_call: TRBV6-6; cdr3_aa: CASTGSRFEAFF
j_call: TRBJ2-7; d_call: TRBD2; clone_size: .; v_call: TRBV11-2; cdr3_aa: CASSPSGSYEQYF
j_call: TRBJ2-7; d_call: .; clone_size: .; v_call: TRBV19; cdr3_aa: CASSIKGSSYEQYF
j_call: TRBJ2-7; d_call: .; clone_size: once; v_call: TRBV25-1; cdr3_aa: CASSVRDIFSYEQYF
j_call: TRBJ1-1; d_call: TRBD1; clone_size: .; v_call: TRBV19; cdr3_aa: CASSTDRGLNTEAFF
j_call: TRBJ2-7; d_call: .; clone_size: .; v_call: TRBV7-9; cdr3_aa: CASSFSHEQYF
j_call: TRBJ2-3; d_call: .; clone_size: .; v_call: TRBV5-6; cdr3_aa: CASSFTGDTQYF
j_call: TRBJ2-3; d_call: TRBD2; clone_size: .; v_call: TRBV30; cdr3_aa: CAWSSGSGTDTQYF
j_call: TRBJ2-7; d_call: .; clone_size: .; v_call: TRBV13; cdr3_aa: CASSLGPEDNEQYF
j_call: TRBJ2-7; d_call: .; clone_size: .; v_call: TRBV2; cdr3_aa: CASSTSGMYEQYF
j_call: TRBJ2-3; d_call: TRBD2; clone_size: .; v_call: TRBV7-2; cdr3_aa: CASSYGGADTQYF
j_call: TRBJ2-7; d_call: TRBD1; clone_size: .; v_call: TRBV4-1; cdr3_aa: CASSQWTGGYEQYF
j_call: TRBJ2-7; d_call: .; clone_size: .; v_call: TRBV28; cdr3_aa: CASRGPSAYEQYF
j_call: TRBJ1-2; d_call: TRBD1; clone_size: .; v_call: TRBV14; cdr3_aa: CASSRSGGYGYTF
j_call: TRBJ1-1; d_call: .; clone_size: .; v_call: TRBV28; cdr3_aa: CASSERPGQKNTEAFF
j_call: TRBJ1-2; d_call: .; clone_size: .; v_call: TRBV10-2; cdr3_aa: CASTSSDSVNYGYTF
j_call: TRBJ2-7; d_call: .; clone_size: .; v_call: TRBV2; cdr3_aa: CATRDMGTVGWEQYF
j_call: TRBJ1-2; d_call: TRBD1; clone_size: .; v_call: TRBV4-1; cdr3_aa: CASSQSLRGTEGYTF
j_call: TRBJ1-2; d_call: .; clone_size: .; v_call: TRBV5-6; cdr3_aa: CASSLSTNYGYTF
j_call: TRBJ1-5; d_call: TRBD1; clone_size: .; v_call: TRBV19; cdr3_aa: CAGRDRDSNQPQHF
j_call: TRBJ1-1; d_call: .; clone_size: .; v_call: TRBV6-5; cdr3_aa: CASSYGPRGPEAFF
j_call: TRBJ2-2; d_call: TRBD2; clone_size: .; v_call: TRBV6-5; cdr3_aa: CASASGDTGELFF
j_call: TRBJ1-2; d_call: .; clone_size: .; v_call: TRBV11-2; cdr3_aa: CASSLEGLANYGYTF
j_call: TRBJ2-7; d_call: TRBD1; clone_size: .; v_call: TRBV6-5; cdr3_aa: CASSGTGGYEQYF
j_call: TRBJ2-7; d_call: .; clone_size: .; v_call: TRBV30; cdr3_aa: CAWSVIDNYEQYF
j_call: TRBJ1-5; d_call: .; clone_size: .; v_call: TRBV28; cdr3_aa: CASSPGSYSNQPQHF
j_call: TRBJ1-1; d_call: .; clone_size: .; v_call: TRBV11-2; cdr3_aa: CASSSPGLTEAFF
j_call: TRBJ1-2; d_call: .; clone_size: once; v_call: TRBV11-3; cdr3_aa: CASSPGRGRRSYGYTF
j_call: TRBJ2-7; d_call: .; clone_size: .; v_call: TRBV4-1; cdr3_aa: CASSPSGAGYEQYF
j_call: TRBJ2-7; d_call: .; clone_size: .; v_call: TRBV4-1; cdr3_aa: CASSQVSGSDYEQYF
j_call: TRBJ2-5; d_call: .; clone_size: .; v_call: TRBV7-9; cdr3_aa: CASSPTGTPKRETQYF
j_call: TRBJ2-7; d_call: TRBD1; clone_size: .; v_call: TRBV4-1; cdr3_aa: CASSFQGASDEQYF
j_call: TRBJ2-1; d_call: .; clone_size: .; v_call: TRBV5-6; cdr3_aa: CASSPPPLSYEQFF